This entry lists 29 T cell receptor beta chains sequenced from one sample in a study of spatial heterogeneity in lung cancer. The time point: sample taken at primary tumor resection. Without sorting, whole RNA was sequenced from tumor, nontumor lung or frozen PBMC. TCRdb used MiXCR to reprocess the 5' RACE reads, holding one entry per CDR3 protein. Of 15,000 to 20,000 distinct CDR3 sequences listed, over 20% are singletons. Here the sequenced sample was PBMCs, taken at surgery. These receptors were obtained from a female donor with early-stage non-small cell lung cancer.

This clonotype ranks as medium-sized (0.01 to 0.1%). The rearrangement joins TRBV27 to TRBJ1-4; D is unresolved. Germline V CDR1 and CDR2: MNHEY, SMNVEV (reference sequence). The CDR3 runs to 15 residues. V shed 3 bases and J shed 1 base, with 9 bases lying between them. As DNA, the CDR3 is TGTGCCAGCAGTTTCTTCGGGTTAACTAATGAAAAACTGTTTTTT. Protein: CASSFFGLTNEKLFF.

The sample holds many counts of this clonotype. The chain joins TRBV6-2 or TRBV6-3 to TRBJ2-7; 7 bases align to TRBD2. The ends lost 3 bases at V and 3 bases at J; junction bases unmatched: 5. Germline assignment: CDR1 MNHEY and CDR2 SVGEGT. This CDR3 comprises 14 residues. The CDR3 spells CASSYAGVRYEQYF. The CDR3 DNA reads TGTGCCAGCAGTTATGCGGGGGTACGCTACGAGCAGTACTTC.

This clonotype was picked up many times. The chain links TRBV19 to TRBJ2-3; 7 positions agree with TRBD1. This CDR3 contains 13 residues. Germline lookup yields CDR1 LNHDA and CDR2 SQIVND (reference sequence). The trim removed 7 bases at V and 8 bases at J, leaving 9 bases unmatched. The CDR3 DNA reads TGTGCCAGTACCGTGACAGGGATGGGTACGCAGTATTTT. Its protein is CASTVTGMGTQYF.

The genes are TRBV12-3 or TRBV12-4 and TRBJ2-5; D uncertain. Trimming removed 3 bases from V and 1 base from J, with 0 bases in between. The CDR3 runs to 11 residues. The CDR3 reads CASSFQETQYF. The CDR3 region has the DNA TGTGCCAGCAGTTTCCAAGAGACCCAGTACTTC.

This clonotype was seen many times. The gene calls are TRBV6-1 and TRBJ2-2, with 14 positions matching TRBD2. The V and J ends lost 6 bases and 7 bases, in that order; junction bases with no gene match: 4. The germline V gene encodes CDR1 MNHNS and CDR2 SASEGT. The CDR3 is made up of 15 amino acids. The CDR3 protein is CASRGLAGGVGELFF. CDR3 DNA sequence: TGTGCCAGCAGAGGACTAGCGGGAGGTGTCGGGGAGCTGTTTTTT.

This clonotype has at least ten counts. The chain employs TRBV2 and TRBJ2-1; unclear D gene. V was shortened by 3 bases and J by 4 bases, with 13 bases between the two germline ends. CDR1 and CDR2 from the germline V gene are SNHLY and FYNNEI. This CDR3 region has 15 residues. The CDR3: CASSEFQAIYNEQFF. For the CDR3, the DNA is TGTGCCAGCAGTGAGTTCCAAGCTATATACAATGAGCAGTTCTTC.

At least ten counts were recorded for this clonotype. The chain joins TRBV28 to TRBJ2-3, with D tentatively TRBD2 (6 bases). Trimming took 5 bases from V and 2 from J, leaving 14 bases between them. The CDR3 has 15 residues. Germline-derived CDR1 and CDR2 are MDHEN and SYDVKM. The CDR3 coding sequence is TGTGCCAGCAGTCCAACCGGGGGTATCACAGATACGCAGTATTTT. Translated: CASSPTGGITDTQYF.

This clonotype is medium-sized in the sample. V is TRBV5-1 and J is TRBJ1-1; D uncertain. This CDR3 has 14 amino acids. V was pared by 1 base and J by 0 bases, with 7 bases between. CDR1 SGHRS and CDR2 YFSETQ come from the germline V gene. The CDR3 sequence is CASSLSVLNTEAFF. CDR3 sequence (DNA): TGCGCCAGCAGCTTGAGTGTCCTGAACACTGAAGCTTTCTTT.

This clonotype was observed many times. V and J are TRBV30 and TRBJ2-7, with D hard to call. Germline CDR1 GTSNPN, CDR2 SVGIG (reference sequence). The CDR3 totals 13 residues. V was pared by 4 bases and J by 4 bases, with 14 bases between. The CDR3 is CAWNRAQGYEQYF. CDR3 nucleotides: TGTGCCTGGAATCGGGCCCAAGGTTACGAGCAGTACTTC.

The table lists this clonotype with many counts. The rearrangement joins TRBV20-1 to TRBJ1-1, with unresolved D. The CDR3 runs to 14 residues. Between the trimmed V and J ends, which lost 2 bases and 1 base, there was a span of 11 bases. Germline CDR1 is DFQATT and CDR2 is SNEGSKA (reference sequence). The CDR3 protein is CSARIGRPNTEAFF. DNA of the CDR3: TGCAGTGCTAGAATAGGACGGCCGAACACTGAAGCTTTCTTT.

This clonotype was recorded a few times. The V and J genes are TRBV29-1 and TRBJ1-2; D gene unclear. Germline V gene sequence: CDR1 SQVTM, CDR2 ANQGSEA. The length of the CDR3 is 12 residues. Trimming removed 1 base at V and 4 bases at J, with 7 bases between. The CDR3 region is CSVEVPGYGYTF. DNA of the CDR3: TGCAGCGTTGAAGTCCCTGGCTATGGCTACACCTTC.

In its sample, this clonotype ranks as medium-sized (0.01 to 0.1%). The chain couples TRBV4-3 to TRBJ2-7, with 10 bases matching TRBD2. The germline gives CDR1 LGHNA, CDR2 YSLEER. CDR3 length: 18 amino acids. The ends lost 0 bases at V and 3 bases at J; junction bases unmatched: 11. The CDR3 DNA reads TGCGCCAGCAGCCAAGACCAAATAACTAGCGGGGAGGACTACGAGCAGTACTTC. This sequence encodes CASSQDQITSGEDYEQYF.

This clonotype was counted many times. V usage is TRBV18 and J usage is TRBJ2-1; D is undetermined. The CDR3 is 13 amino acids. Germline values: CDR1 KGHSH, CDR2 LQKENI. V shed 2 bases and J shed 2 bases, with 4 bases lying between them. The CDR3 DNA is TGTGCCAGCTCACCATCAGCCTACAATGAGCAGTTCTTC. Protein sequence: CASSPSAYNEQFF.

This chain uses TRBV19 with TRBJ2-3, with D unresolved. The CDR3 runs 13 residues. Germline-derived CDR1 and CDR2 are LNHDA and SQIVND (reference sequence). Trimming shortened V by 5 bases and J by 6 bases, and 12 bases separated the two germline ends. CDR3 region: CASSVGPRDTQYF. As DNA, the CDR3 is TGTGCCAGTAGTGTCGGGCCCCGCGATACGCAGTATTTT. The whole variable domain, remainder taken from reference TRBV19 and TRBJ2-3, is DGGITQSPKYLFRKEGQNVTLSCEQNLNHDAMYWYRQDPGQGLRLIYYSQIVNDFQKGDIAEGYSVSREKKESFPLTVTSAQKNPTAFYLCASSVGPRDTQYFGPGTRLTVL.

The CDR3 DNA is TGTGCCACCCCTGCGGGGGGCGGACGGGACACTGAAGCTTTCTTT. Protein sequence: CATPAGGGRDTEAFF. The V and J genes are TRBV7-9 and TRBJ1-1, with a weak D call TRBD1 (6 bases). The CDR3 contains 15 residues. Trimming removed 10 bases at V and 3 bases at J, with 21 bases between. Germline CDR1 is SEHNR and CDR2 is FQNEAQ (reference sequence).

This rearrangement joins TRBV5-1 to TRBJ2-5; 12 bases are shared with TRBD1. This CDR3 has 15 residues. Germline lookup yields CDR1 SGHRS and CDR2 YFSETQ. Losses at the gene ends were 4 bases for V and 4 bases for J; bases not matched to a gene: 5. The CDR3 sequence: CASSLGQGAVETQYF. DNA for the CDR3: TGCGCCAGCAGCCTGGGACAGGGGGCAGTAGAGACCCAGTACTTC.

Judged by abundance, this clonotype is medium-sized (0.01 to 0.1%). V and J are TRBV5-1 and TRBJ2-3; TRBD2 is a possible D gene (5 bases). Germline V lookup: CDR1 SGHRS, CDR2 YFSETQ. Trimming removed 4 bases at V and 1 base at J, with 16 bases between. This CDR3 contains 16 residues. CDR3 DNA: TGCGCCAGCAGCACCTCACTAGGGAGTGGCACAGATACGCAGTATTTT. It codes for CASSTSLGSGTDTQYF.

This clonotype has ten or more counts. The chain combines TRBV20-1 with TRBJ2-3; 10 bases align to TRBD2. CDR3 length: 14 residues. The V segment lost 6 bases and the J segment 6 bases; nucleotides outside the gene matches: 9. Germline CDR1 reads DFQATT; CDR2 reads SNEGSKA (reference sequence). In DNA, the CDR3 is TGCAGTGCAACCACTAGCGGGAACTTTGATACGCAGTATTTT. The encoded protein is CSATTSGNFDTQYF.

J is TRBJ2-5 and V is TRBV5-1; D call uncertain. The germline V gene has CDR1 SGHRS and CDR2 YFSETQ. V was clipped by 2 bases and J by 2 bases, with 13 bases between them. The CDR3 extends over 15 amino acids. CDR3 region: CASSFGSGQQETQYF. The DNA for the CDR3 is TGCGCCAGCAGCTTTGGGTCGGGCCAACAAGAGACCCAGTACTTC. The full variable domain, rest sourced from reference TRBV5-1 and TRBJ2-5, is KAGVTQTPRYLIKTRGQQVTLSCSPISGHRSVSWYQQTPGQGLQFLFEYFSETQRNKGNFPGRFSGRQFSNSRSEMNVSTLELGDSALYLCASSFGSGQQETQYFGPGTRLLVL.

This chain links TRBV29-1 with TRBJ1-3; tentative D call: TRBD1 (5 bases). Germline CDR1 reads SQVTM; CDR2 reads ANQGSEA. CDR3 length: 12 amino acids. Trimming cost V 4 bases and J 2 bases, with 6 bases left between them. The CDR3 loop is CSVGGAGNTIYF. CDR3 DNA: TGCAGCGTTGGAGGGGCTGGAAACACCATATATTTT.

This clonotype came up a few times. CDR3 sequence reads: CASSLQDNQPQHF. CDR3 in DNA: TGTGCCAGCAGTTTGCAGGACAATCAGCCCCAGCATTTT. The gene calls are TRBV12-3 or TRBV12-4 and TRBJ1-5, with unresolved D. V was trimmed by 3 bases and J by 3 bases, leaving 6 bases between them. The CDR3 runs to 13 residues.

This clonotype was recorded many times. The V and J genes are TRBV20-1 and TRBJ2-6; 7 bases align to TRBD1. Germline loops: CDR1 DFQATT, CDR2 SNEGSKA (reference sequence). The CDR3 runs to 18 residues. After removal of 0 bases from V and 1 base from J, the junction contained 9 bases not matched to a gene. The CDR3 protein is CSARDLRDSGSGANVLTF. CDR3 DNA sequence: TGCAGTGCTAGAGATCTTCGGGACAGTGGATCTGGGGCCAACGTCCTGACTTTC.

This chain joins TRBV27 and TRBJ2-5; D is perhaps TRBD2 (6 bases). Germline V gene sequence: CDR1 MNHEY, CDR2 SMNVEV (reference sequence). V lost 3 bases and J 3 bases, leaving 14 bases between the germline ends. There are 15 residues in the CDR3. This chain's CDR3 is CASSLLGGRKETQYF. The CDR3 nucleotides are TGTGCCAGCAGTTTGTTAGGAGGGCGGAAAGAGACCCAGTACTTC.

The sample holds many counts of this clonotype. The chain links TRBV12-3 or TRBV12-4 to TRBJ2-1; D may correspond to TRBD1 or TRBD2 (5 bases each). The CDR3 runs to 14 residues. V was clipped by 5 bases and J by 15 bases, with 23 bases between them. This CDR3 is CASSTPGATYRRFF. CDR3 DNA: TGTGCCAGCAGTACTCCCGGGGCCACGTATCGACGGTTCTTC.

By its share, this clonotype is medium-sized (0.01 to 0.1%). The DNA of the CDR3 is TGCGCCAGCAGCTCAGGACGCTACGAGCAGTACTTC. Its translation: CASSSGRYEQYF. The chain employs TRBV5-1 and TRBJ2-7; the D is unclear. Germline values: CDR1 SGHRS, CDR2 YFSETQ. This CDR3 contains 12 residues. Trimming left V 3 bases short and J 3 bases short, with 7 bases between. The full variable domain, its missing parts supplied by reference TRBV5-1 and TRBJ2-7, is KAGVTQTPRYLIKTRGQQVTLSCSPISGHRSVSWYQQTPGQGLQFLFEYFSETQRNKGNFPGRFSGRQFSNSRSEMNVSTLELGDSALYLCASSSGRYEQYFGPGTRLTVT.

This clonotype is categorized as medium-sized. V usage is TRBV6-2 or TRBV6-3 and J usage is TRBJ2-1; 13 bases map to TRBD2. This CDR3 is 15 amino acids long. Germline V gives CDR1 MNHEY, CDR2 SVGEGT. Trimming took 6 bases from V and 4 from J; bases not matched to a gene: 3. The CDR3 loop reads CASRPGLAGYNEQFF. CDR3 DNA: TGTGCCAGCAGGCCGGGACTAGCGGGGTACAATGAGCAGTTCTTC.

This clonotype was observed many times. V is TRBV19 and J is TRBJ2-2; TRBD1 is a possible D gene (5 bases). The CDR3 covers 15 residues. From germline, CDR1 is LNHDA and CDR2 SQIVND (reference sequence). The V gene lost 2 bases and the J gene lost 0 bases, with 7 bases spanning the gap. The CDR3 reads CASSIKGANTGELFF. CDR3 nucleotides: TGTGCCAGTAGTATAAAAGGGGCGAACACCGGGGAGCTGTTTTTT.

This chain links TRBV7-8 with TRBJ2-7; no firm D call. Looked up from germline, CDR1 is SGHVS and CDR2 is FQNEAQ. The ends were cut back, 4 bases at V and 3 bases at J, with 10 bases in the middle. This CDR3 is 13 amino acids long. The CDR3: CASSSRNYYEQYV. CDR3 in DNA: TGTGCCAGCAGCTCACGCAACTACTACGAGCAGTACGTC.

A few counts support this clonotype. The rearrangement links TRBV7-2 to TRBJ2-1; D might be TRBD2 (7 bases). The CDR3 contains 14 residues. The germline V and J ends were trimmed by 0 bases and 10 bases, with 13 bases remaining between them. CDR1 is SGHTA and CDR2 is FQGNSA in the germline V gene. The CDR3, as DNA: TGTGCCAGCAGCTTAGCTCAGGGGACTAAAGAGCAGTTCTTC. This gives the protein CASSLAQGTKEQFF.